This T cell receptor beta chain was captured in a study of cytomegalovirus exposure and HLA in healthy donors. The overall study: A later analysis reported the same platform for the 110 or so validation repertoires and the approximately 700 first-cohort repertoires.

Germline V gene data show CDR1 as LNHNV and CDR2 as YYDKDF (reference sequence). Deletions cut 5 bases from V and 0 bases from J, with 16 bases between. The CDR3 has 16 residues. As concerns this clone: Its target is not known.

Study-wide results and caveats: Associated with cytomegalovirus, according to the listing, were 150 to 200 TCR beta chains. Reports described diagnosis of cytomegalovirus status by the classifier as highly specific and sensitive.

Sequencing was performed with immunoSEQ multiplex PCR; in TCRdb, only in-frame clones are kept and a portion is missing. The sample has roughly 100,000 clones, about 87% seen once. The gene calls are TRBV15 and TRBJ1-1; D is uncertain. This clonotype was obtained from a woman between 18 and 30 years old in good health and CMV-seropositive. Sequencing used PBMCs. For the CDR3, the DNA is TGTGCCACCAGCTCCCGCCAAAATTACATGAACACTGAAGCTTTCTTT. This gives the protein CATSSRQNYMNTEAFF.